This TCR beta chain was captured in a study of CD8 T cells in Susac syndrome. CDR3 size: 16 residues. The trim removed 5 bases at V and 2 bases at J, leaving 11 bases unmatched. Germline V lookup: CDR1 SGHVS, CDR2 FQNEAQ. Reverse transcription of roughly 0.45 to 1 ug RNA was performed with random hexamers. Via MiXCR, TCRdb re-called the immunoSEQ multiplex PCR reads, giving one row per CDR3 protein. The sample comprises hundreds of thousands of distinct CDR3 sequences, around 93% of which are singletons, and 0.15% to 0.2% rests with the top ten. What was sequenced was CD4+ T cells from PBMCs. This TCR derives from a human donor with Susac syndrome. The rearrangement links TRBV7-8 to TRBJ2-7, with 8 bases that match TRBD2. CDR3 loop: CASSHRLSGATYEQYF. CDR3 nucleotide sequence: TGTGCCAGCAGCCACAGACTTAGCGGGGCCACCTACGAGCAGTACTTC.